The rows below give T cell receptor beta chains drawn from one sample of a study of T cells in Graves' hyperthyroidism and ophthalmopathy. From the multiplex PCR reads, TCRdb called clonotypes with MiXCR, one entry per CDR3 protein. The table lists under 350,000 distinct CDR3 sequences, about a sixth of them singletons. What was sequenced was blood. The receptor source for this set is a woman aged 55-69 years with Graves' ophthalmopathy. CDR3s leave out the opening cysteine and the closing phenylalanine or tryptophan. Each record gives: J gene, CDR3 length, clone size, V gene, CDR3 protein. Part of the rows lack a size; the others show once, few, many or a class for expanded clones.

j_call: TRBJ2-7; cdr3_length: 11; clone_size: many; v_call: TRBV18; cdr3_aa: ASSPSDRAEQY
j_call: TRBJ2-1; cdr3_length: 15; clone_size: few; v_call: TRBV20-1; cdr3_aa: SAKTGTSGSSYNEQF
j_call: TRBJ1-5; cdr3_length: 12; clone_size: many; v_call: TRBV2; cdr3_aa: ASSVERVKQPQH
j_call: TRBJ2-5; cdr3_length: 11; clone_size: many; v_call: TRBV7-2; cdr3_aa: ASSRPGLETQY
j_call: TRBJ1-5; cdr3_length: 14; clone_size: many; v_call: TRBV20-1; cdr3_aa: SARAGGGFGNQPQH
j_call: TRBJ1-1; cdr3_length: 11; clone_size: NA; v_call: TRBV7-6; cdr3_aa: ASKLDRDTEAF
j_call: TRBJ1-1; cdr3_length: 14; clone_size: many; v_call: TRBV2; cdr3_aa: ASSEATGGANTEAF
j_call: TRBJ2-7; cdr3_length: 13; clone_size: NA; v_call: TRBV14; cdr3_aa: ASSQGPDYSYEQY
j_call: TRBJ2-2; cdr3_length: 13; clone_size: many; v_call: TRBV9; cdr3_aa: ASSVGRGGTGELF
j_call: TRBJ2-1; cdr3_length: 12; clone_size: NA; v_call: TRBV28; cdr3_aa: ASVTGVSYNEQF
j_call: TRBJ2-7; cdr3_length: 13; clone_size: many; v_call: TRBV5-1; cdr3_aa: ASSVPGRGGSEQY
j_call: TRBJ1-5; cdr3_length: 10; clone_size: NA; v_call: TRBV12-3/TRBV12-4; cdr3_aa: ASSFSSQPQH
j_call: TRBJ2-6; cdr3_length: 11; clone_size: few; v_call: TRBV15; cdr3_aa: ATRRPGANVLT
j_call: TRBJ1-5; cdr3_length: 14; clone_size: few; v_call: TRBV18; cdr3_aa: ASSPGGARGNQPQH
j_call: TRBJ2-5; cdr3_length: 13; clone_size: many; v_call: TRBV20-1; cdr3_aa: SAPNPRAGPETQY
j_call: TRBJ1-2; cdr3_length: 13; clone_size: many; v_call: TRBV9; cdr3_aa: ASSPTGGSFYGYT
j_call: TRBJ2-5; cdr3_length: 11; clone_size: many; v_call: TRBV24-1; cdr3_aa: ATSVSSQETQY
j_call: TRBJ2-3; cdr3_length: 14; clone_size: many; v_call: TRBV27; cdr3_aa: ASSLSLALPGDTQY
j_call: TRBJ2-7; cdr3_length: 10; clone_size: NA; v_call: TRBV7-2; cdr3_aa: ASSRNRGEQY
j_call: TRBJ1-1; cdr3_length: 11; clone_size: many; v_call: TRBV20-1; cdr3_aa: SAWTGRYTEAF
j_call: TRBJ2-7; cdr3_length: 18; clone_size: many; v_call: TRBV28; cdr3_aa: ASSLWGYPDTSGETYEQY
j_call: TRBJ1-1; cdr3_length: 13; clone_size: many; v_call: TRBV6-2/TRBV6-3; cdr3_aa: ASRPAGTGNTEAF
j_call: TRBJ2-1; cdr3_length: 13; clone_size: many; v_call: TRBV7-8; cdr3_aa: ASSSTWGAYNEQF
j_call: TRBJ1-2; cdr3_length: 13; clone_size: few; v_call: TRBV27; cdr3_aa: ASSLMPDRGYGYT
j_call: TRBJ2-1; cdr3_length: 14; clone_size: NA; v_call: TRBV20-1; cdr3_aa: SARDYSGSIKNEQF
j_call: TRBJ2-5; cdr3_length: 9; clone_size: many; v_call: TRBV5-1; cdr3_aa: ASRDQETQY
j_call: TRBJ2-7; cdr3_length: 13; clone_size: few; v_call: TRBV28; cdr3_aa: ASSLGLANSYEQY
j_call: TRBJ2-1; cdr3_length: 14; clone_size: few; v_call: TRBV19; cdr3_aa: ASSIRAGWAYNEQF
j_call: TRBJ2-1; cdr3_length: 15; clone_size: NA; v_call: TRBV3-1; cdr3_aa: ASSQDWLAGTGNEQF
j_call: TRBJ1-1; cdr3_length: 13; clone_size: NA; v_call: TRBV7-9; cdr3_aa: ASSLVRSKNTEAF
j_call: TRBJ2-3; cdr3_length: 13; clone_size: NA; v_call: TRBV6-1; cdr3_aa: ASTSGATSTDTQY
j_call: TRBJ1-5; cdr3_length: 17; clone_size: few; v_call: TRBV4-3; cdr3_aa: ASSRTGQTACYSNQPQH
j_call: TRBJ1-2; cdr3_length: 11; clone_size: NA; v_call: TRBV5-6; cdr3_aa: ASSLKRDYGYT
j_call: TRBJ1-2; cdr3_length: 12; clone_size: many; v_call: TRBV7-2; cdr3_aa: ASSQQKTVNGYT
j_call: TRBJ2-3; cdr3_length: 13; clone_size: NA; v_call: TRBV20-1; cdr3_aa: SASAASLVTDTQY
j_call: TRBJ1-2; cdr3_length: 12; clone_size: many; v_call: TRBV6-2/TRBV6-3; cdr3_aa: ASSPGTGRWGYT
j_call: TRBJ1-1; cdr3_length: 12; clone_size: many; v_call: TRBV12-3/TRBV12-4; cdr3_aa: ASRPGQMNTEAF
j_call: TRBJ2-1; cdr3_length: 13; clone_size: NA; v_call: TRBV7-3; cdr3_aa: ASSLAAGASPEQF
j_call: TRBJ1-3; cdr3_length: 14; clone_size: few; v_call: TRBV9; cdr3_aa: ASSVVPGSSGNTIY
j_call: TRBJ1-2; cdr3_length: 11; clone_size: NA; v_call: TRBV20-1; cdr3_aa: SAKSRGRNGYT
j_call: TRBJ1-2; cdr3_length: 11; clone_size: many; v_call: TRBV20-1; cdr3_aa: SARDEGLYGYT
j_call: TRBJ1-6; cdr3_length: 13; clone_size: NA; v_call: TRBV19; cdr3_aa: ASSVRPGVNSPLH